This T cell receptor beta chain derives from a study of early T cells in non-severe SARS-CoV-2 infection. The V gene's germline CDR1 is DFQATT and CDR2 SNEGSKA (reference sequence). The germline V and J ends were trimmed by 1 base and 2 bases, with 6 bases remaining between them. CDR3 length equals 12 residues. The protocol attached unique molecular identifiers to individual cDNA molecules. TCRdb passed the 5' RACE reads through MiXCR, listing each CDR3 protein once. The table records tens of thousands of distinct CDR3 sequences, approximately 7.7% of them present only once. This clonotype has only a few counts.

This rearrangement joins TRBV20-1 to TRBJ2-7; no firm D call. The sequenced sample was whole blood. The sequence derives from an adult who was a healthcare worker with PCR-confirmed SARS-CoV-2 infection or an uninfected control (not recorded which). The CDR3 loop reads CSARGTTYEQYF. Here the CDR3 DNA reads TGCAGTGCTAGAGGCACTACCTACGAGCAGTACTTC.